The clone carrying this TCR beta chain has a count of ten or more. The antigen is not known. Amplified regions were TCR beta CDR3 sequences from RNA transcripts. In the first-round RT-PCR of the TCR CDR3, the HTBI primer set was used. TCRdb itself ran the multiplex PCR reads through MiXCR, one entry per CDR3 protein. The sample records about 410,000 distinct CDR3 sequences, roughly 15% being singletons. The sample belongs to a study of T cells in Graves' hyperthyroidism and ophthalmopathy. Points from the study as a whole: Using 13 V-J features, a model discriminated ophthalmopathy from stable hyperthyroidism.

The V end lost 3 bases, the J end lost 1 base, and 10 bases lay between the germline ends. This CDR3 spans 13 amino acids. Germline CDR1 is DFQATT and CDR2 is SNEGSKA (reference sequence). The chain couples TRBV20-1 to TRBJ2-7; D gene ambiguous. This receptor was obtained from a man aged 18 to 35 with Graves' ophthalmopathy. Sequencing used blood. The CDR3 nucleotides read TGCAGTGCTAGCAAGGGTAATTCCTACGAGCAGTACTTC. This sequence encodes CSASKGNSYEQYF.